This T cell receptor beta chain is drawn from a study of post-analysis software for immune sequencing data. This clonotype was seen a single time. Its cognate antigen is unknown. Prepared libraries of TCR beta cDNA carried unique molecular identifiers. MiXCR, applied by TCRdb to the PCR reads, yields one record per CDR3 protein. The sample includes more than 500,000 distinct CDR3 sequences, around 34% of them seen just once. The trim removed 4 bases at V and 11 bases at J, leaving 10 bases unmatched. CDR1 is SNHLY, CDR2 FYNNEI, per germline. The CDR3 has 13 amino acids. Study observations and caveats: Five TRBV segments, including TRBV5-6, TRBV5-1 and TRBV20-1, were more frequent in patients than controls. Relative to controls, patients with multiple sclerosis showed significantly lower normalized Chao1 diversity.

Sequencing was performed on blood. The sequence was obtained from a girl aged 2-17 years with multiple sclerosis. The gene calls are TRBV2 and TRBJ1-2, with 7 bases identical to TRBD1. CDR3 sequence reads: CASSGDRTTGYTF. The CDR3 coding sequence is TGTGCCAGCAGTGGCGACAGGACGACAGGGTACACCTTC.